The 8 T cell receptor beta chains below come from one sample, sequenced in a study of CD4 T cells in relation to SARS-CoV-2 and coronaviruses. Antigens for these TCRs are unknown. CD4+ T cells from unexposed donors were obtained before the COVID-19 pandemic (2011-2018). CD4+ T cells were isolated from the cells after more than nine days of culture. Here immunoSEQ multiplex PCR was the method, and the copy in TCRdb shows in-frame clones only, minus some. The sample consists of more than 15,000 clones, roughly 82% of them appearing once. Source material: CD4+ T cells from PBMCs, cultured in vitro. Source of these receptors: a human donor in good health.

This clone was seen only a few times. The rearrangement uses TRBV19 and TRBJ1-2; unclear D gene. CDR1 and CDR2 (germline): LNHDA, SQIVND (reference sequence). The germline V and J ends were trimmed by 1 base and 8 bases, with 8 bases remaining between them. The length of the CDR3 is 12 residues. The CDR3 DNA reads TGTGCCAGTAGTATAGGGAATGGGGGCTACACCTTC. Translation gives CASSIGNGGYTF.

DNA for the CDR3: TGTGCCAGCAGTAACCTCGGGCTGGGGACCTACGAGCAGTACTTC. This codes for CASSNLGLGTYEQYF. The chain is built from TRBV6-5 and TRBJ2-7; D uncertain. Germline assignment: CDR1 MNHEY and CDR2 SVGAGI. The germline V and J ends were trimmed by 5 bases and 2 bases, with 16 bases remaining between them. The CDR3 loop spans 15 amino acids.

The rearrangement uses TRBV3-1 (or the pseudogene TRBV3-2) and TRBJ1-1; 7 nucleotides match TRBD1. The germline V gene has CDR1 LGHDT and CDR2 YNNKEL (reference sequence). The CDR3 extends over 15 amino acids. With V trimmed by 1 base and J by 6 bases, 8 bases remained unmatched. The CDR3 spells CASSQGLSRGAEAFF. CDR3 nucleotides: TGTGCCAGCAGCCAAGGTCTGAGCAGGGGGGCTGAAGCTTTCTTT.

This chain uses TRBV25-1 with TRBJ2-5; 12 bases align to TRBD2. Trimming at V came to 3 bases and at J to 5 bases, leaving 10 bases not matched to a gene. The germline CDR1 and CDR2 sequences are MGHDK and SYGVNS. The CDR3 is 17 residues long. The CDR3 protein is CASSDRLAGGPWETQYF. The CDR3 nucleotides are TGTGCCAGCAGTGATCGGCTAGCGGGGGGGCCGTGGGAGACCCAGTACTTC.

The chain is built from TRBV29-1 and TRBJ2-2; 9 bases agree with TRBD2. The CDR3 consists of 17 residues. Germline trimming cut 7 bases from V and 0 bases from J; bases unmatched to any gene: 12. Germline CDR1 SQVTM, CDR2 ANQGSEA. For the CDR3, the DNA is TGCAGCGCTGGAGCTGTTAGCGGGGGATCGAACACCGGGGAGCTGTTTTTT. This gives the protein CSAGAVSGGSNTGELFF.

This chain connects TRBV3-1 (or the pseudogene TRBV3-2) to TRBJ1-2, with TRBD1 matching 7 bases. Germline CDR1 is LGHDT and CDR2 is YNNKEL (reference sequence). V was pared by 3 bases and J by 1 base, with 14 bases of the junction left unmatched. CDR3 length: 18 residues. For the CDR3, the DNA is TGTGCCAGCAGCCATAGACAGGGTTCTAAAGCGTATAACTATGGCTACACCTTC. It encodes CASSHRQGSKAYNYGYTF.

This chain connects TRBV6-2 or TRBV6-3 to TRBJ1-1; 7 bases line up with TRBD1. Trimming removed 5 bases from V and 5 bases from J; junction bases left unmatched: 5. The CDR3 runs to 13 residues. Germline V gene sequence: CDR1 MNHEY, CDR2 SVGEGT. Here the CDR3 reads CASSRTDRTEAFF. The CDR3 region has the DNA TGTGCCAGCAGTAGAACGGACAGGACTGAAGCTTTCTTT.

This chain joins TRBV4-3 and TRBJ2-3; D might be TRBD2 (5 bases). The CDR3 consists of 16 residues. Trimming cost V 0 bases and J 4 bases, with 14 bases left between them. The germline gives CDR1 LGHNA, CDR2 YSLEER. CDR3 nucleotide sequence: TGCGCCAGCAGCCAAGATCAATGGCGGGCCTCAGATACGCAGTATTTT. This gives the protein CASSQDQWRASDTQYF.